This note documents a single T cell receptor beta chain sequence. This entry is derived from a study of blood T cell repertoires in COVID-19. Study-wide background: Samples representing acute and convalescent COVID-19 were sourced from the United States, Italy and Spain. PBMCs, B-cell-depleted T cells, or T cells provided the cDNA or gDNA that made up the material.

This CDR3 comprises 16 residues. CDR1 and CDR2 (germline): MNHNY, SVGAGI (reference sequence). V lost 2 bases and J 1 base, leaving 11 bases between the germline ends. Study processing details: Estimation of nucleated cell counts was performed using reference gene primer amplification. The assay was immunoSEQ multiplex PCR, and TCRdb's table has in-frame clones only and misses some. The V and J calls and clone size come from that table; D and trimming were worked out from the DNA. The sample gives 74,000 or so clones, 75% to 90% of which show up once; around 2% is in the top ten. This chain joins TRBV6-6 and TRBJ1-4; tentative D call: TRBD1 (5 bases). This TCR derives from a human donor in a cohort sampled during active COVID-19. Sequencing used peripheral blood. This chain's CDR3 is CASSYDGRVTNEKLFF. The CDR3, as DNA: TGTGCCAGCAGTTACGACGGCAGGGTAACTAATGAAAAACTGTTTTTT.